This T cell receptor beta chain was identified during a study of beta chain features in type 1 diabetes. Of the isolated RNA, all was reverse transcribed, and so the sequenced material was expressed TCRB transcripts. TCRdb's copy holds only in-frame clones and misses some; the assay was immunoSEQ multiplex PCR. The sample shows 600,000 to 700,000 clones, around 11% of them seen only once. V lost 0 bases, J lost 5 bases, and 13 bases lay in between. CDR3 length: 15 residues. Germline-derived CDR1 and CDR2 are LGHNA and YSLEER. Findings and caveats of the study: Shortening that was moderate but significant affected the TCRB CDR3s of Type 1 diabetes patients in all four CD4+ subsets.

As regards this clone: Its antigen is undetermined.

The chain combines TRBV4-3 with TRBJ2-5, with D possibly TRBD1 on 6 matching bases. This receptor was obtained from a man aged 25-45 years with type 1 diabetes. The specimen sequenced was naive CD4+ T cells from blood. CDR3 in DNA: TGCGCCAGCAGCCAAGATCCCAGGGGCGGTGAGACCCAGTACTTC. This sequence encodes CASSQDPRGGETQYF.